This T cell receptor beta chain derives from a study of blood T cell repertoires in COVID-19. Method: immunoSEQ multiplex PCR; TCRdb's copy keeps in-frame clones and lacks some. Of roughly 180,000 clones detected, under 85% appear once; the ten largest clones hold roughly a sixth. V lost 8 bases and J lost 8; bases outside the gene matches: 6. Germline V gene lookup returns CDR1 SEHNR and CDR2 FQNEAQ (reference sequence). The CDR3 totals 13 residues. The chain is built from TRBV7-9 and TRBJ1-6; 7 bases match TRBD1. This sequence originates from a man in his sixties with active or convalescent COVID-19. Sequencing used peripheral blood. The CDR3 DNA reads TGTGCCAGCGCGGACAGGACTTATTCACCCCTCCACTTT. The encoded protein is CASADRTYSPLHF.